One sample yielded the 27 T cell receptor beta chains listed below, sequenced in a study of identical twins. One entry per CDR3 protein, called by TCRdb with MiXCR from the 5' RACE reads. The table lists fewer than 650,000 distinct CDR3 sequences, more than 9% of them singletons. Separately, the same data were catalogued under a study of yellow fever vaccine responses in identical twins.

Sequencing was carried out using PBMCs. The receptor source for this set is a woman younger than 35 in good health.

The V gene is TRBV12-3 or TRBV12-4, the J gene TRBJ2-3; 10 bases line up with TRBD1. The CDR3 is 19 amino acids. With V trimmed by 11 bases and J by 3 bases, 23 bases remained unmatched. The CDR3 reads CARCLAKGGQGIGTDTQYF. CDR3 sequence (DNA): TGTGCCCGCTGTTTAGCAAAAGGGGGACAGGGGATTGGGACAGATACGCAGTATTTT.

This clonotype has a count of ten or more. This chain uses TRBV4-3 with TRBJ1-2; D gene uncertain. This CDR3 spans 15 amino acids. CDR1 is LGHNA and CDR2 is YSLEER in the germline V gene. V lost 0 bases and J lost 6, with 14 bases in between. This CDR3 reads CASSQDLAGSHGYTF. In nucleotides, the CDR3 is TGCGCCAGCAGCCAAGATCTAGCGGGCAGTCATGGCTACACCTTC.

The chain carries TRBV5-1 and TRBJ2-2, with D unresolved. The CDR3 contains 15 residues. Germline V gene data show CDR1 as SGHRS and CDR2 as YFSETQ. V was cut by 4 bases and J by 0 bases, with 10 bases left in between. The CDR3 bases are TGCGCCAGCAGCCAGAGGACCCCGAACACCGGGGAGCTGTTTTTT. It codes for CASSQRTPNTGELFF.

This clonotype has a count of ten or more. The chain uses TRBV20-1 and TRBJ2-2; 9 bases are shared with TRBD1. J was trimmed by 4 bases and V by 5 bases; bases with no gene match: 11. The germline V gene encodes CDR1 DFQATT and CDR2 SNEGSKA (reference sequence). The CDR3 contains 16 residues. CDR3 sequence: CSAPRPGTGRTGELFF. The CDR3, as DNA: TGCAGTGCTCCACGTCCGGGGACAGGGCGCACCGGGGAGCTGTTTTTT.

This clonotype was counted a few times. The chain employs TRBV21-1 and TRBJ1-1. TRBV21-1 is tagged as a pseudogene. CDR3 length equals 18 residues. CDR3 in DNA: TGTGCCAGCAGCACCTGGCCAGGGGACCCGCTATCGGACACTGAAGCTTTCTTT. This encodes CASSTWPGDPLSDTEAFF.

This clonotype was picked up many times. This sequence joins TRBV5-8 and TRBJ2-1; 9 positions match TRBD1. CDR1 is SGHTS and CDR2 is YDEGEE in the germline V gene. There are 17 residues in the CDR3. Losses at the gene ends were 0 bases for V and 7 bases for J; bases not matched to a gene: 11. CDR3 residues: CASSLVVAGQGRNEQFF. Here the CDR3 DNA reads TGTGCCAGCAGCTTGGTAGTTGCGGGACAGGGAAGGAATGAGCAGTTCTTC.

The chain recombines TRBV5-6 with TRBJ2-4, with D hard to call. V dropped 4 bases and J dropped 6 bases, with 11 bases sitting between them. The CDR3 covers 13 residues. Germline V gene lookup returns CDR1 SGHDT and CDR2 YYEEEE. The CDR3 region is CASSPKQRNIQYF. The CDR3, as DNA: TGTGCCAGCAGCCCTAAACAGAGAAACATTCAGTACTTC.

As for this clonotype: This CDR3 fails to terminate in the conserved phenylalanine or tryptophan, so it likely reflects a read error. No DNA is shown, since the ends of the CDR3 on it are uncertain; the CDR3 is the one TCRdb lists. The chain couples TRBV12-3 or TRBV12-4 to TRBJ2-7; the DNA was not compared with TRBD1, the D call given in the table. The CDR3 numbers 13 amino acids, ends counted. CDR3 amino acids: CASSSKRSRMPSL.

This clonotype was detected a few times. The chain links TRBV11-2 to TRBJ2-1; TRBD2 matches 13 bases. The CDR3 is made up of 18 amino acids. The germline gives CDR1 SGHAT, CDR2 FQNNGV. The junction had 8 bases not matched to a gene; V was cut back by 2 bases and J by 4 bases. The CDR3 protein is CASSLFPMTSGGYNEQFF. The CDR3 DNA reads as TGTGCCAGCAGCTTATTTCCCATGACTAGCGGGGGGTACAATGAGCAGTTCTTC.

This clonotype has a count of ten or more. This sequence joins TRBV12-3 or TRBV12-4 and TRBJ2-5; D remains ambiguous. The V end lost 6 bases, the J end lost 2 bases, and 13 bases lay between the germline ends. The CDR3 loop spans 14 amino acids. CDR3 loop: CASSIDSPQETQYF. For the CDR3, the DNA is TGTGCCAGCAGCATCGACTCGCCACAAGAGACCCAGTACTTC.

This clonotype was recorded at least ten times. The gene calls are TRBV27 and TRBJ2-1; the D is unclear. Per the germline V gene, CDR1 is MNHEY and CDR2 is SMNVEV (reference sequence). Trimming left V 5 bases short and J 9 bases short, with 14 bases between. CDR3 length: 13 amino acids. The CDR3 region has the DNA TGTGCCAGCAGTCCCCGCCCGGGCGGTGAGCAGTTCTTC. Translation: CASSPRPGGEQFF.

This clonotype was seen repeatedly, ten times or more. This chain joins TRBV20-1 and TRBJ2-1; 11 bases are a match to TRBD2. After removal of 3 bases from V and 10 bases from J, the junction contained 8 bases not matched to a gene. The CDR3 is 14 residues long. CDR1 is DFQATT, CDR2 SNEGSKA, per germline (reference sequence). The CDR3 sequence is CSASLAGGRKEQFF. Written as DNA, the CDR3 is TGCAGTGCTAGTCTAGCGGGGGGAAGGAAGGAGCAGTTCTTC.

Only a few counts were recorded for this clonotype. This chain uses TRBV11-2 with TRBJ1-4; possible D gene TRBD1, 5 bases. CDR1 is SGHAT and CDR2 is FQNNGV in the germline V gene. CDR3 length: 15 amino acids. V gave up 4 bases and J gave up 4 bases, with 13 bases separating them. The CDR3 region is CASSSNRLGNEKLFF. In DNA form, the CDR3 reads TGTGCCAGCAGCTCGAACAGGCTCGGTAATGAAAAACTGTTTTTT. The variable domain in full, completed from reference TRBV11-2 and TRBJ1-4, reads EAGVAQSPRYKIIEKRQSVAFWCNPISGHATLYWYQQILGQGPKLLIQFQNNGVVDDSQLPKDRFSAERLKGVDSTLKIQPAKLEDSAVYLCASSSNRLGNEKLFFGSGTQLSVL.

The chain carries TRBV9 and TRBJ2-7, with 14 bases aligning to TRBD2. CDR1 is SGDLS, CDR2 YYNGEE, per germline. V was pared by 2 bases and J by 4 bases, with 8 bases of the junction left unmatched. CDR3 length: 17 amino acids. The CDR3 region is CASSVGGTSGRAYEQYF. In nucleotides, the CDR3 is TGTGCCAGCAGCGTCGGAGGGACTAGCGGGAGAGCGTACGAGCAGTACTTC.

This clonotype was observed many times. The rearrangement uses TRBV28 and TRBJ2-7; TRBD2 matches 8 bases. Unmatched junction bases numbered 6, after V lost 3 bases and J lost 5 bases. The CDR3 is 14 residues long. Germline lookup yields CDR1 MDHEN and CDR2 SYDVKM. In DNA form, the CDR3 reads TGTGCCAGCAGTTTTAGCGGGGAACGTGACGAGCAGTACTTC. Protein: CASSFSGERDEQYF.

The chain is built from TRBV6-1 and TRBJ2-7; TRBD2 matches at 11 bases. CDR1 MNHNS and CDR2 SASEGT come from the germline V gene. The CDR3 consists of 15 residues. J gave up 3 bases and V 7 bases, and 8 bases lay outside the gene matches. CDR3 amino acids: CASIQLAGEIYEQYF. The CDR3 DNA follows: TGTGCCAGCATCCAACTAGCGGGAGAAATCTACGAGCAGTACTTC.

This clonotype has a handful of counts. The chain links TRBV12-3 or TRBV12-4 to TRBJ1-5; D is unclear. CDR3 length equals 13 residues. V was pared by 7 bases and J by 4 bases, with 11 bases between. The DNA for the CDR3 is TGTGCCAGCAAGCAGAGCGGTAATCAGCCCCAGCATTTT. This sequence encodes CASKQSGNQPQHF.

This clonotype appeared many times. The CDR3 DNA reads TGTGCCAGCACCTCAGAGGGGGTACCCTCCTACGAGCAGTACTTC. Translating it yields CASTSEGVPSYEQYF. The chain is built from TRBV7-9 and TRBJ2-7; weak D call: TRBD1 (6 bases). The CDR3 contains 15 residues. The V end was cut by 7 bases, the J end by 0 bases, with 16 bases between. Germline CDR1 and CDR2: SEHNR and FQNEAQ (reference sequence).

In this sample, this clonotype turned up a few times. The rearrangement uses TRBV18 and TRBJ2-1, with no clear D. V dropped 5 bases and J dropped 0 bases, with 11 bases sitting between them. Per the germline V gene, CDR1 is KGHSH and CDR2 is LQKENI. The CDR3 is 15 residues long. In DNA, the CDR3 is TGTGCCAGCTCAATCGGTTTAACCTCCTACAATGAGCAGTTCTTC. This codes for CASSIGLTSYNEQFF. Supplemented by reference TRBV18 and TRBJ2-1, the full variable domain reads NAGVMQNPRHLVRRRGQEARLRCSPMKGHSHVYWYRQLPEEGLKFMVYLQKENIIDESGMPKERFSAEFPKEGPSILRIQQVVRGDSAAYFCASSIGLTSYNEQFFGPGTRLTVL.

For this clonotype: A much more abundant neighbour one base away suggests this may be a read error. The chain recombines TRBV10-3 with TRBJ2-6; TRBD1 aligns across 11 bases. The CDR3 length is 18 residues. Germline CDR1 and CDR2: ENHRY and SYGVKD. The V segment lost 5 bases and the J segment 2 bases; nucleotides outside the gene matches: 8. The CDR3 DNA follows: TGTGCCATCAGTAACCCGGGACAGGGGGGAACTGGGGCCAACGTCCTGACTTTC. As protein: CAISNPGQGGTGANVLTF.

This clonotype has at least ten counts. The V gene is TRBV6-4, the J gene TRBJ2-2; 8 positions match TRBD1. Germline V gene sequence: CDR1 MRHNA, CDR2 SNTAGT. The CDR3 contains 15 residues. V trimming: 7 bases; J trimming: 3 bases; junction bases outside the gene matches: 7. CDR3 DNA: TGTGCCAGCACCCCGGGACAGGAGCACACCGGGGAGCTGTTTTTT. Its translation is CASTPGQEHTGELFF.

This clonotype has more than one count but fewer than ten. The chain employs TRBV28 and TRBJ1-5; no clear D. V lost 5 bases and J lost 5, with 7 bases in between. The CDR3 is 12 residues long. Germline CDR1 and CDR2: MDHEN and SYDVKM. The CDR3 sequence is CASSDRHQPQHF. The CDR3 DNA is TGTGCCAGCAGTGATAGGCATCAGCCCCAGCATTTT.

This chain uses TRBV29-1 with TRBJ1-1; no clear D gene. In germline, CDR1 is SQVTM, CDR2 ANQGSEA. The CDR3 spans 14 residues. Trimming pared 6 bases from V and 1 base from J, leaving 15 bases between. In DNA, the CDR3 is TGCAGCGTCGAGGGCAGGAATAGGAACACTGAAGCTTTCTTT. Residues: CSVEGRNRNTEAFF. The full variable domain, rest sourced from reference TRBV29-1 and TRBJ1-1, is SAVISQKPSRDICQRGTSLTIQCQVDSQVTMMFWYRQQPGQSLTLIATANQGSEATYESGFVIDKFPISRPNLTFSTLTVSNMSPEDSSIYLCSVEGRNRNTEAFFGQGTRLTVV.

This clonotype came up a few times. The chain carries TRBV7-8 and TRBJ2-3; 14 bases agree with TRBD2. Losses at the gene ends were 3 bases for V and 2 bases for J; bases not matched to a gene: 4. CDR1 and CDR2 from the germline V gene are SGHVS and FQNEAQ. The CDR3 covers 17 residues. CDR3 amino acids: CASSFGLAGGFTDTQYF. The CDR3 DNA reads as TGTGCCAGCAGCTTTGGACTAGCGGGAGGATTCACAGATACGCAGTATTTT. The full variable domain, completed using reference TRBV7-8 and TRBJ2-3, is GAGVSQSPRYKVAKRGQDVALRCDPISGHVSLFWYQQALGQGPEFLTYFQNEAQLDKSGLPSDRFFAERPEGSVSTLKIQRTQQEDSAVYLCASSFGLAGGFTDTQYFGPGTRLTVL.

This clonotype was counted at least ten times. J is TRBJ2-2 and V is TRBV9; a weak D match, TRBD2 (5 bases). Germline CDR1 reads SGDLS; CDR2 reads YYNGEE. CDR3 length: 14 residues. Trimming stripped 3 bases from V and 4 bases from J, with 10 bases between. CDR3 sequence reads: CASSARGITGELFF. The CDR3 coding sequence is TGTGCCAGCAGCGCCCGAGGGATCACCGGGGAGCTGTTTTTT.

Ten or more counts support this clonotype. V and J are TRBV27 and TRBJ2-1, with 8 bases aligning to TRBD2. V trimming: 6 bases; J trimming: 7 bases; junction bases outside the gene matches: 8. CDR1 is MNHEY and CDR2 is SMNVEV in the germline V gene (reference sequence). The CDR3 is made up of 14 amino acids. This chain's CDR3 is CASSQFGRGNEQFF. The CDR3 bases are TGTGCCAGCAGCCAGTTCGGGAGGGGTAATGAGCAGTTCTTC.

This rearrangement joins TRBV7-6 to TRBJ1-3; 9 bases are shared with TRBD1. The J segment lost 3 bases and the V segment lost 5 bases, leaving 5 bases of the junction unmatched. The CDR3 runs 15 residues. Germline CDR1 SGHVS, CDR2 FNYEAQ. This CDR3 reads CASSTQGARGNTIYF. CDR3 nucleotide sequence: TGTGCCAGCAGCACACAGGGGGCGCGTGGAAACACCATATATTTT.